What follows are 27 T cell receptor beta chains derived from one specimen sequenced in a study of blood T cell repertoires in COVID-19. Measured with immunoSEQ multiplex PCR; TCRdb has only the in-frame clones, and not every one. Of 82,000 or so clones in the sample, roughly 91% were seen once. Sequenced input: PBMCs or T cells enriched from blood (not recorded which). Receptors originate from a woman aged 45-65 years with acute COVID-19.

The chain joins TRBV6-5 to TRBJ2-5, with D tentatively TRBD2 (6 bases). Trimming left V 0 bases short and J 5 bases short, with 10 bases between. The CDR3 totals 14 residues. Germline lookup yields CDR1 MNHEY and CDR2 SVGAGI. In DNA, the CDR3 is TGTGCCAGCAGTTACTCAGGGGACTTCGAGACCCAGTACTTC. It is translated as CASSYSGDFETQYF.

V and J are TRBV5-1 and TRBJ1-1; D remains unclear. In germline, CDR1 is SGHRS, CDR2 YFSETQ. Trimming pared 0 bases from V and 3 bases from J, leaving 6 bases between. The CDR3 is 13 amino acids. The CDR3 sequence: CASSLAVDTEAFF. In DNA, the CDR3 is TGCGCCAGCAGCTTGGCAGTTGACACTGAAGCTTTCTTT.

V and J are TRBV10-2 and TRBJ2-3, with 14 bases that match TRBD2. The CDR3 consists of 15 residues. Per the germline V gene, CDR1 is WSHSY and CDR2 is SAAADI. Trimming took 6 bases from V and 4 from J; bases not matched to a gene: 3. The CDR3, as DNA: TGCGCCAGCAGAGGACTAGCGGGAGGAGCAGATACGCAGTATTTT. As protein: CASRGLAGGADTQYF.

This clone came up once. At one of its ends the junction is not consistent with the germline gene, which may arise from a read error. The chain recombines TRBV10-2 with TRBJ2-4; TRBD1 matches 7 bases. Per the germline V gene, CDR1 is WSHSY and CDR2 is SAAADI. This CDR3 spans 14 amino acids. CDR3 loop: CASSESWNRGSVAF. The CDR3 DNA reads as TGCGCCAGCAGTGAGTCTTGGAACAGGGGTTCAGTCGCCTTC.

In this sample, this clone turned up once. This chain connects TRBV2 to TRBJ2-4; tentatively, D is TRBD2 (6 bases). This CDR3 is 11 amino acids long. The germline gives CDR1 SNHLY, CDR2 FYNNEI. Trimming took 10 bases from V and 7 from J, leaving 11 bases between them. The CDR3 sequence: CAMGGRNIQYF. In nucleotides, the CDR3 is TGTGCCATGGGGGGAAGGAACATTCAGTACTTC.

J is TRBJ1-2 and V is TRBV27; possible D gene TRBD1, 5 bases. The CDR3 contains 16 residues. Deletions cut 4 bases from V and 3 bases from J, with 18 bases between. In germline, CDR1 is MNHEY, CDR2 SMNVEV (reference sequence). The CDR3 DNA reads TGTGCCAGCAGTTCAACCCTTCGGGACTTCTACTATGGCTACACCTTC. It encodes CASSSTLRDFYYGYTF.

In nucleotides, the CDR3 is TGTGCCAGCTCACAACGGACTAGCGGGGCCTCAGGATATAATGAGCAGTTCTTC. Protein: CASSQRTSGASGYNEQFF. The chain has TRBV18 and TRBJ2-1, with 12 positions matching TRBD2. Trimming removed 4 bases from V and 7 bases from J; junction bases left unmatched: 14. CDR3 size: 18 residues. CDR1 is KGHSH and CDR2 is LQKENI in the germline V gene.

This sequence joins TRBV19 and TRBJ2-3, with a weak D call TRBD2 (6 bases). V dropped 7 bases and J dropped 2 bases, with 16 bases sitting between them. CDR1 LNHDA and CDR2 SQIVND come from the germline V gene (reference sequence). CDR3 length: 15 amino acids. CDR3: CASKGRRDYTDTQYF. The CDR3 region has the DNA TGTGCCAGTAAAGGCAGGCGGGATTACACAGATACGCAGTATTTT. The whole variable domain, remainder taken from reference TRBV19 and TRBJ2-3, is DGGITQSPKYLFRKEGQNVTLSCEQNLNHDAMYWYRQDPGQGLRLIYYSQIVNDFQKGDIAEGYSVSREKKESFPLTVTSAQKNPTAFYLCASKGRRDYTDTQYFGPGTRLTVL.

The rearrangement uses TRBV29-1 and TRBJ2-7; 9 nucleotides match TRBD1. The CDR3 loop spans 14 amino acids. Germline CDR1 and CDR2: SQVTM and ANQGSEA. J gave up 0 bases and V 4 bases, and 4 bases lay outside the gene matches. The CDR3 region is CSVAKTGGSYEQYF. CDR3 DNA sequence: TGCAGCGTTGCTAAGACAGGGGGCTCCTACGAGCAGTACTTC.

V usage is TRBV2 and J usage is TRBJ2-5; tentatively, D is TRBD1 (5 bases). Germline CDR1 reads SNHLY; CDR2 reads FYNNEI. The ends were cut back, 7 bases at V and 5 bases at J, with 11 bases in the middle. There are 12 residues in the CDR3. The CDR3 DNA follows: TGTGCCAGCACGGCCAGGGTGGAGACCCAGTACTTC. Translation: CASTARVETQYF.

The chain employs TRBV10-3 and TRBJ2-1; 13 bases are shared with TRBD2. Losses at the gene ends were 2 bases for V and 5 bases for J; bases not matched to a gene: 3. The germline gives CDR1 ENHRY, CDR2 SYGVKD. The CDR3 spans 16 residues. This CDR3 is CAISEGGTSGNNEQFF. The CDR3, as DNA: TGTGCCATCAGTGAGGGCGGGACTAGCGGGAACAATGAGCAGTTCTTC.

The chain combines TRBV2 with TRBJ2-1, with 9 bases lining up with TRBD2. The V gene end was trimmed by 0 bases and the J gene end by 4 bases; junction bases not matched to a gene: 13. Germline CDR1 SNHLY, CDR2 FYNNEI. The CDR3 is 19 amino acids. This CDR3 is CASSEALRTSGSIYNEQFF. In DNA form, the CDR3 reads TGTGCCAGCAGTGAAGCGCTGAGAACTAGCGGGTCAATTTACAATGAGCAGTTCTTC.

V usage is TRBV29-1 and J usage is TRBJ1-1; D not resolved. V lost 1 base to trimming and J lost 8 bases, with 14 bases between them. Germline V gene lookup returns CDR1 SQVTM and CDR2 ANQGSEA. The length of the CDR3 is 13 residues. The CDR3 region is CSVEVAANSEAFF. The CDR3 DNA sequence: TGCAGCGTTGAAGTGGCGGCGAACTCAGAAGCTTTCTTT.

This chain uses TRBV19 with TRBJ2-6; 10 bases match TRBD1. CDR3 length: 17 amino acids. Germline V gene lookup returns CDR1 LNHDA and CDR2 SQIVND (reference sequence). V shed 5 bases, J shed 2 bases, and the junction held 6 bases outside the gene matches. The CDR3 loop reads CASSDTGTGAGANVLTF. The CDR3 nucleotides are TGTGCCAGTAGTGATACCGGGACAGGGGCTGGGGCCAACGTCCTGACTTTC.

The rearrangement links TRBV9 to TRBJ2-3; TRBD2 aligns across 11 bases. The CDR3 sequence is 15 residues long. The ends lost 3 bases at V and 4 bases at J; junction bases unmatched: 4. Germline values: CDR1 SGDLS, CDR2 YYNGEE. The CDR3 nucleotides read TGTGCCAGCAGCGCGGGACTAGCGGACGCAGATACGCAGTATTTT. It specifies CASSAGLADADTQYF.

This chain links TRBV19 with TRBJ1-5; D not resolved. This CDR3 has 15 amino acids. Trimming stripped 3 bases from V and 0 bases from J, with 9 bases between. The germline V gene encodes CDR1 LNHDA and CDR2 SQIVND (reference sequence). CDR3 sequence: CASSIPGYSNQPQHF. The CDR3 DNA reads as TGTGCCAGTAGTATCCCGGGTTATAGCAATCAGCCCCAGCATTTT.

This chain links TRBV5-1 with TRBJ2-2; TRBD2 agrees at 14 bases. The CDR3 sequence is 20 residues long. CDR1 and CDR2 from the germline V gene are SGHRS and YFSETQ. V was clipped by 4 bases and J by 1 base; unmatched bases: 12. The CDR3: CASSRTRGTSGSQNTGELFF. DNA of the CDR3: TGCGCCAGCAGCCGCACCCGGGGGACTAGCGGGAGCCAGAACACCGGGGAGCTGTTTTTT.

This sequence joins TRBV10-3 and TRBJ1-5; TRBD1 matches at 8 bases. CDR1 ENHRY and CDR2 SYGVKD come from the germline V gene. The V segment lost 5 bases and the J segment 5 bases; nucleotides outside the gene matches: 5. This CDR3 is 14 amino acids long. The CDR3 nucleotides are TGTGCCATCAGTCCGGGACAGGAAGATCAGCCCCAGCATTTT. It specifies CAISPGQEDQPQHF.

The genes are TRBV4-1 and TRBJ2-1; 11 nucleotides align to TRBD2. Germline trimming cut 0 bases from V and 4 bases from J; bases unmatched to any gene: 2. The V gene's germline CDR1 is MGHRA and CDR2 YSYEKL. The CDR3 length is 16 residues. The CDR3 reads CASSQEGLADYNEQFF. CDR3 DNA: TGCGCCAGCAGCCAAGAGGGACTAGCGGATTACAATGAGCAGTTCTTC.

The V gene is TRBV5-4, the J gene TRBJ2-4; D not certain. V dropped 4 bases and J dropped 0 bases, with 17 bases sitting between them. Germline-derived CDR1 and CDR2 are SGHNT and YYREEE (reference sequence). The CDR3 runs to 17 residues. The CDR3 protein is CASSLGGSRGAKNIQYF. CDR3 in DNA: TGTGCCAGCAGCCTGGGCGGTTCTCGCGGAGCCAAAAACATTCAGTACTTC.

The rearrangement joins TRBV5-1 to TRBJ2-5, with TRBD2 identical over 10 bases. CDR1 and CDR2 from the germline V gene are SGHRS and YFSETQ. V lost 4 bases and J lost 2; bases outside the gene matches: 8. This CDR3 region has 16 residues. The CDR3 bases are TGCGCCAGCAGCCCCGGACTAGCGGCAACTCAAGAGACCCAGTACTTC. It translates to CASSPGLAATQETQYF.

The V gene is TRBV2, the J gene TRBJ1-1; TRBD1 might be the D (5 bases). This CDR3 comprises 14 residues. The V and J ends lost 6 bases and 1 base respectively, with 12 bases between them. The germline V gene encodes CDR1 SNHLY and CDR2 FYNNEI. CDR3 protein: CASRGWQGNTEAFF. The CDR3 DNA reads TGTGCCAGCAGGGGCTGGCAGGGGAACACTGAAGCTTTCTTT.

The chain uses TRBV21-1 and TRBJ1-6; no DNA check was done on the table's D call, TRBD1. TRBV21-1 is designated a pseudogene. The CDR3 sequence is 17 residues long. The CDR3 region has the DNA TGTGCCAGCAGCAAAAGGTGGATGGGACAGTCTAATTCACCCCTCCACTTT. It is translated as CASSKRWMGQSNSPLHF.

In its sample, this clone was seen once. The CDR3 nucleotides read TGTGCCAGCAGTGACCAGGAATCCTACAATGAGCAGTTCTTC. Protein product: CASSDQESYNEQFF. The chain couples TRBV2 to TRBJ2-1, with D hard to call. Per germline, CDR1 SNHLY and CDR2 FYNNEI. The CDR3 totals 14 residues. V was trimmed by 3 bases and J by 1 base, leaving 7 bases between them.

The V call is TRBV18, the J call TRBJ1-2; 8 positions agree with TRBD1. This CDR3 region has 13 residues. Germline V CDR1 and CDR2: KGHSH, LQKENI. With 5 bases clipped from V and 7 bases from J, the junction kept 6 bases outside the gene matches. The CDR3 nucleotides read TGTGCCAGCTCAGAAGGACAGGGCCTTGGCTACACCTTC. Its protein is CASSEGQGLGYTF.

V is TRBV5-5 and J is TRBJ2-7; 9 bases are a match to TRBD1. The CDR3 contains 15 residues. V was clipped by 0 bases and J by 3 bases; unmatched bases: 4. Germline CDR1 reads SGHKS; CDR2 reads YYEKEE (reference sequence). The CDR3 sequence is CASSLAGTGIYEQYF. In DNA, the CDR3 is TGTGCCAGCAGCTTGGCCGGGACAGGGATCTACGAGCAGTACTTC.

In nucleotides, the CDR3 is TGCGCCAGCAGCCAAGATAATGCGGGGTACTATGGCTACACCTTC. This codes for CASSQDNAGYYGYTF. This sequence joins TRBV4-3 and TRBJ1-2; D remains unclear. The CDR3 is 15 amino acids. The V gene's germline CDR1 is LGHNA and CDR2 YSLEER. The V end lost 0 bases, the J end lost 3 bases, and 11 bases lay between the germline ends.